This T cell receptor beta chain was sequenced during a study of metastatic and nonmetastatic thyroid tumors. The wider study: Repertoires from malignant and benign thyroid patients were compared across blood and tumor or nodule tissue.

V lost 4 bases to trimming and J lost 6 bases, with 16 bases between them. The CDR3 loop spans 14 amino acids. Germline V gene sequence: CDR1 SGHRS, CDR2 YFSETQ. In its sample, this clone was seen many times. Under the authors' procedure: CDR3 differences across clinicopathological groups were used to build a distant-metastasis classifier for papillary thyroid cancer. MiXCR re-clonotyped the PCR reads for TCRdb. What appears here as the V and J calls and clone size reflects TCRdb's work, not the paper's. The profile shows roughly 90,000 clones, 15% of them singletons. No patient had received any treatment before thyroid surgery.

The sample comprised blood. The chain recombines TRBV5-1 with TRBJ1-2; D may be TRBD1 (6 bases). The sequence was obtained from a female donor with papillary thyroid cancer or a benign thyroid nodule (not recorded which). Some clones in this sample may be carry-over from other donors' samples. CDR3 in DNA: TGCGCCAGCAGCCCACAGACAGGAATCCATGGCTACACCTTC. Its translation is CASSPQTGIHGYTF. The full variable domain, its missing parts supplied by reference TRBV5-1 and TRBJ1-2, is KAGVTQTPRYLIKTRGQQVTLSCSPISGHRSVSWYQQTPGQGLQFLFEYFSETQRNKGNFPGRFSGRQFSNSRSEMNVSTLELGDSALYLCASSPQTGIHGYTFGSGTRLTVV.